The T cell receptor beta chain under discussion was sequenced for a study of T cell responses to AZD1222 COVID-19 vaccine. General observations from the study: Clonal diversity was possibly underestimated; the donors were predominantly white British and more often female. Recipients of two AZD1222 doses showed rising Spike-specific TCR breadth and depth. After the peak T cell response, and only then, were repertoires sampled.

Here immunoSEQ multiplex PCR was the method, and the copy in TCRdb shows in-frame clones only, minus some. Of approximately 140,000 clones in the sample, 89% were seen once. V was trimmed by 0 bases and J by 5 bases, leaving 14 bases between them. Looked up from germline, CDR1 is SGDLS and CDR2 is YYNGEE. CDR3 length: 15 amino acids. In its sample, this clone was seen once. Its target is not known. The source of this sequence is an adult in good health. This chain links TRBV9 with TRBJ2-5; D perhaps matches TRBD1 (6 bases). The source was peripheral blood, collected on day 0 of AZD1222 vaccination. The CDR3 coding sequence is TGTGCCAGCAGCGTAGCCGGGACACCCGGGGAGACCCAGTACTTC. Encoded protein: CASSVAGTPGETQYF. Variable domain in full (rest from reference TRBV9 and TRBJ2-5): DSGVTQTPKHLITATGQRVTLRCSPRSGDLSVYWYQQSLDQGLQFLIQYYNGEERAKGNILERFSAQQFPDLHSELNLSSLELGDSALYFCASSVAGTPGETQYFGPGTRLLVL.